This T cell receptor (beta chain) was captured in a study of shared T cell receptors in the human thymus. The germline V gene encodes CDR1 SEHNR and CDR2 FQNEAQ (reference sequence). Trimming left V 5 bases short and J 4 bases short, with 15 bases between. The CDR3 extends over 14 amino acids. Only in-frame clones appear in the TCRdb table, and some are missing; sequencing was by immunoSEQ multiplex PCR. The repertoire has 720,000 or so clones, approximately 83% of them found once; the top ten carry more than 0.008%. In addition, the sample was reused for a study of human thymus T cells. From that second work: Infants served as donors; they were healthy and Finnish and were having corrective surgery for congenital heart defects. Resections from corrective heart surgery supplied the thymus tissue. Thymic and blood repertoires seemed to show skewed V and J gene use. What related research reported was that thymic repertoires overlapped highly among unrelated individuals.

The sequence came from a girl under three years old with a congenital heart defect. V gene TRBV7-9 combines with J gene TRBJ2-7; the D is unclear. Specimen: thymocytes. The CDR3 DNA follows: TGTGCCAGCAGCCCCAGGAACGGCCCGTACGAGCAGTACTTC. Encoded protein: CASSPRNGPYEQYF.